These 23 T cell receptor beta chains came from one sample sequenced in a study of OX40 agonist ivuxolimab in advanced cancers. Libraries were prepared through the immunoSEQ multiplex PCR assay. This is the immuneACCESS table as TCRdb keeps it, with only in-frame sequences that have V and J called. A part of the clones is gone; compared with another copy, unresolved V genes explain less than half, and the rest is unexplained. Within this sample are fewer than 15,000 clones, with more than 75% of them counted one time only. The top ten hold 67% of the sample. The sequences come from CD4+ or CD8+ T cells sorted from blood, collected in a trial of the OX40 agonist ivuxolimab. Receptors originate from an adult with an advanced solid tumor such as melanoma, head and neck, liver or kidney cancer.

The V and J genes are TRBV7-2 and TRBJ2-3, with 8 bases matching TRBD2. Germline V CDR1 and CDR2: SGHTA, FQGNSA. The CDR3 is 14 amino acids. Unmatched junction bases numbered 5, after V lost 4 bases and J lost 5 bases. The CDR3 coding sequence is TGTGCCAGCAGCTACCGGGGGGGCGGAGATACGCAGTATTTT. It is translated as CASSYRGGGDTQYF.

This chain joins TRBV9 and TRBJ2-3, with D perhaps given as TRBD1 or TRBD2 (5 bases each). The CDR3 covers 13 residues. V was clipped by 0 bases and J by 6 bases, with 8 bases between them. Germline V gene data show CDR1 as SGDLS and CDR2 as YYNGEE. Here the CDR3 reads CASSVGGEDTQYF. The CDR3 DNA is TGTGCCAGCAGCGTAGGAGGGGAGGATACGCAGTATTTT.

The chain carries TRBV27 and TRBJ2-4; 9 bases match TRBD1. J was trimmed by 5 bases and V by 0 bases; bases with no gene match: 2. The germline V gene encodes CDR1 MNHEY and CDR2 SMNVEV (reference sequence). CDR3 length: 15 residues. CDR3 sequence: CASSLSWTGENIQYF. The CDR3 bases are TGTGCCAGCAGTTTATCGTGGACAGGGGAAAACATTCAGTACTTC.

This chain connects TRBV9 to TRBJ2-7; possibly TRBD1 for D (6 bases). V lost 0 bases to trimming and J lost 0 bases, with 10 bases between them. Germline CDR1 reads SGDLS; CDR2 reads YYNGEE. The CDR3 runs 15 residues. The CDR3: CASSVDGDTSYEQYF. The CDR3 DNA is TGTGCCAGCAGCGTAGATGGGGACACCTCCTACGAGCAGTACTTC.

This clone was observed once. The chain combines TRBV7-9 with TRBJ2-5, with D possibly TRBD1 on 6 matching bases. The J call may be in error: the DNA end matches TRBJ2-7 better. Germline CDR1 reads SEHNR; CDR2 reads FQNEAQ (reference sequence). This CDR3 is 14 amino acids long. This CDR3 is CASSPGQGTSEQYF. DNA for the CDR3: TGTGCCAGCAGCCCGGGACAAGGAACTTCCGAGCAGTACTTC.

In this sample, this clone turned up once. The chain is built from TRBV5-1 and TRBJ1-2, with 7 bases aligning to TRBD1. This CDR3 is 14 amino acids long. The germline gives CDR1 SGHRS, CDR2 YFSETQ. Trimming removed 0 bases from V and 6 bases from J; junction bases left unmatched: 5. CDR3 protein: CASSLVGGGDGYTF. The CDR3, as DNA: TGCGCCAGCAGCTTGGTCGGAGGGGGCGATGGCTACACCTTC.

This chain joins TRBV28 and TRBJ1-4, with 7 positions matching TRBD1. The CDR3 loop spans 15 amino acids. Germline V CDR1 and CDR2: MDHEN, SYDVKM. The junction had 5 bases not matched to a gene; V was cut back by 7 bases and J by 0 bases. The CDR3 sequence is CASNPTGATNEKLFF. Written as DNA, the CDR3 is TGTGCCAGCAACCCTACAGGGGCAACTAATGAAAAACTGTTTTTT.

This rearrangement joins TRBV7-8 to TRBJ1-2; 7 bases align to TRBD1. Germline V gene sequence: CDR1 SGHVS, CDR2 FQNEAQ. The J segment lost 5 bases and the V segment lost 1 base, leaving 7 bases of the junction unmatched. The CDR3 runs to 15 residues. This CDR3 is CASSLGQGGGYGYTF. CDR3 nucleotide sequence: TGTGCCAGCAGCTTAGGACAGGGAGGAGGTTATGGCTACACCTTC.

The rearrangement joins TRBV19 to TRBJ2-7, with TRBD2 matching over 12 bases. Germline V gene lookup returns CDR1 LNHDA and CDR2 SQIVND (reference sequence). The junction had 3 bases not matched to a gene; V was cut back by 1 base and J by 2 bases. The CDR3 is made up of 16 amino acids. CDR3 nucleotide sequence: TGTGCCAGTAGTATAGTCCTAGCGGGAGGGCCCTACGAGCAGTACTTC. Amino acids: CASSIVLAGGPYEQYF.

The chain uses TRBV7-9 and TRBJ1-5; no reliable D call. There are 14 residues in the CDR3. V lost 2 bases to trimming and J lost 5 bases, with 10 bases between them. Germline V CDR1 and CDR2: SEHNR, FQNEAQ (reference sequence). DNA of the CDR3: TGTGCCAGCAGCTTAACACCCGCAGATCAGCCCCAGCATTTT. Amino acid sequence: CASSLTPADQPQHF.

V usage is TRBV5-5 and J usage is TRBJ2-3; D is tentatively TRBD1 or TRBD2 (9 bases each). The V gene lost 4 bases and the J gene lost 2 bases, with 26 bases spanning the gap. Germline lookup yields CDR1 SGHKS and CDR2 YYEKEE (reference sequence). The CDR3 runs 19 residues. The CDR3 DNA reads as TGTGCCAGCAGCGTAACAGGGGGCCTAGCGGGGTTCCCCACAGATACGCAGTATTTT. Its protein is CASSVTGGLAGFPTDTQYF.

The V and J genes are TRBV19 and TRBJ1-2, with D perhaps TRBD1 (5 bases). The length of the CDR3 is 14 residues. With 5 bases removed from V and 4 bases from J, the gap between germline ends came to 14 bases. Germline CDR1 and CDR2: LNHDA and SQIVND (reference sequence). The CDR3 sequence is CASSALQRGYGYTF. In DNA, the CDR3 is TGTGCCAGTAGTGCCTTACAGAGGGGCTATGGCTACACCTTC.

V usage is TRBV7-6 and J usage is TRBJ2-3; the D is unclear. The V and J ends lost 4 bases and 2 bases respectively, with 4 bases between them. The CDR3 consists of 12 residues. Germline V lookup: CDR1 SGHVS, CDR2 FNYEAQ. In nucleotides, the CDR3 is TGTGCCAGCAGCTACCTCACAGATACGCAGTATTTT. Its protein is CASSYLTDTQYF.

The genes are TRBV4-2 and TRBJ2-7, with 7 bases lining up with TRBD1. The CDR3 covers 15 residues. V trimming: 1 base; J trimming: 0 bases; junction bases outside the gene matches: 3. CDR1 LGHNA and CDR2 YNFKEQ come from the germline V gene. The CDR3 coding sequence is TGTGCCAGCAGCCAAGGGACAGGCAGCTCCTACGAGCAGTACTTC. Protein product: CASSQGTGSSYEQYF.

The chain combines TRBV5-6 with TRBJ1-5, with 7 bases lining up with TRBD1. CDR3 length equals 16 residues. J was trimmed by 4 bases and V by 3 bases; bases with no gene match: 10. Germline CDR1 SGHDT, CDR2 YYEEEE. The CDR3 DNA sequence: TGTGCCAGCAGCTCCCTAGGGACAGAAGCAAATCAGCCCCAGCATTTT. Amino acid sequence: CASSSLGTEANQPQHF.

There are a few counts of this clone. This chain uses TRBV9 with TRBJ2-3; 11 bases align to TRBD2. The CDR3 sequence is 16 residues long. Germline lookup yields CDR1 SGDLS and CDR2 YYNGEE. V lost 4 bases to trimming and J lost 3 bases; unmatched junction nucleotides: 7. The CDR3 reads CASSQASGGMTDTQYF. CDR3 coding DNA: TGTGCCAGCAGCCAGGCTAGCGGGGGGATGACAGATACGCAGTATTTT.

In DNA, the CDR3 is TGTGCCAGCAGCGTAACCGGGACTAGCTTTTACGAGCAGTACTTC. Protein: CASSVTGTSFYEQYF. This chain uses TRBV9 with TRBJ2-7; 9 bases agree with TRBD2. J lost 4 bases, V lost 1 base, and 6 bases had no gene match. CDR1 is SGDLS and CDR2 is YYNGEE in the germline V gene. This CDR3 region has 15 residues.

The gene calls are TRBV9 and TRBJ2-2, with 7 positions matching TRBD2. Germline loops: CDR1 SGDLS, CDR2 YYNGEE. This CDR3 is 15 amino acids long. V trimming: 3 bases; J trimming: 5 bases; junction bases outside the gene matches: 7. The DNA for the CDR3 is TGTGCCAGCAGCGCAGCCTTTAGCGGGACCGGGGAGCTGTTTTTT. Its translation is CASSAAFSGTGELFF.

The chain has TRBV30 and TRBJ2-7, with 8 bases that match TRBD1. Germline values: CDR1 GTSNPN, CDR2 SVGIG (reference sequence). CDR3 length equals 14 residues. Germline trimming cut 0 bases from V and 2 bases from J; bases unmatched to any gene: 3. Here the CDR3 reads CAWSVGQGTYEQYF. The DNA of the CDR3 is TGTGCCTGGAGTGTAGGACAGGGTACCTACGAGCAGTACTTC.

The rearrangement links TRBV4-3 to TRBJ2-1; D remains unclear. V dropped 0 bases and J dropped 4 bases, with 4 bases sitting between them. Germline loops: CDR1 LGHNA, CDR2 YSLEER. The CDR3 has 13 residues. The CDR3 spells CASSQDPYNEQFF. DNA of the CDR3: TGCGCCAGCAGCCAAGACCCGTACAATGAGCAGTTCTTC.

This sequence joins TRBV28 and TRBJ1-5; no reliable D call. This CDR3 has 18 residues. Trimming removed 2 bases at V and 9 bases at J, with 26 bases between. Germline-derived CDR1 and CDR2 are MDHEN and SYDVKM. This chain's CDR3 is CASSLVHERWPPGRPQHF. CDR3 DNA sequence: TGTGCCAGCAGTTTAGTCCACGAAAGGTGGCCGCCGGGAAGGCCCCAGCATTTT.

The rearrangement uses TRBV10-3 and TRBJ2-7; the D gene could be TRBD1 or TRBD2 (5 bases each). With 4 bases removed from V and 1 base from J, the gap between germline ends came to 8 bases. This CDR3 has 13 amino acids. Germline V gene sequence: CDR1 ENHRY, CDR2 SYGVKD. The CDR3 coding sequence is TGTGCCATCAGTGGGGGGACGTCCTACGAGCAGTACTTC. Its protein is CAISGGTSYEQYF.

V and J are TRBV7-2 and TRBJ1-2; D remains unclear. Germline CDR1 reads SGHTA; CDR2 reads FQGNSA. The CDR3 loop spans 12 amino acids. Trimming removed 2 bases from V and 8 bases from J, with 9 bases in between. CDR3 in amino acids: CASSLPGRGYTF. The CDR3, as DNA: TGTGCCAGCAGCTTACCTGGACGGGGCTACACCTTC.